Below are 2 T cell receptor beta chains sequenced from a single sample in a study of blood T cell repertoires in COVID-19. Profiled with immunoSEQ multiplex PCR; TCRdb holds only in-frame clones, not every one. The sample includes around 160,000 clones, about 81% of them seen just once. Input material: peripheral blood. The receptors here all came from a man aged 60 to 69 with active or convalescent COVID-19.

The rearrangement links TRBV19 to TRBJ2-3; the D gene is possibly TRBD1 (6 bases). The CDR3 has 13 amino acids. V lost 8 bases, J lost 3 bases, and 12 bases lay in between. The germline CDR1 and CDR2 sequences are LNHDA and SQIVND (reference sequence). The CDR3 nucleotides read TGTGCCAGTCAGGGGATTTTTACAGATACGCAGTATTTT. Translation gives CASQGIFTDTQYF. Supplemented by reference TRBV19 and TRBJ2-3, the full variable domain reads DGGITQSPKYLFRKEGQNVTLSCEQNLNHDAMYWYRQDPGQGLRLIYYSQIVNDFQKGDIAEGYSVSREKKESFPLTVTSAQKNPTAFYLCASQGIFTDTQYFGPGTRLTVL.

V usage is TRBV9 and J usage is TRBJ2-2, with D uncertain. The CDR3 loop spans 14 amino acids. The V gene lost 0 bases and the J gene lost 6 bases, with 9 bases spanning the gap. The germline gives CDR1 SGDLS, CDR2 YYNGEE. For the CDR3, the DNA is TGTGCCAGCAGCGTAGTTGAGTTTGCCGGGGAGCTGTTTTTT. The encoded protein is CASSVVEFAGELFF. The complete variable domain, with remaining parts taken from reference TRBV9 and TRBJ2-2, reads DSGVTQTPKHLITATGQRVTLRCSPRSGDLSVYWYQQSLDQGLQFLIQYYNGEERAKGNILERFSAQQFPDLHSELNLSSLELGDSALYFCASSVVEFAGELFFGEGSRLTVL.